Following are 22 T cell receptor beta chains from one sample sequenced in a study of T cells expressing NK-cell markers. No DNA is given; TCRdb re-called the 5' RACE reads and lists each CDR3 protein once. The listing records around 550,000 distinct CDR3 sequences. The sequencing sample was made of blood T cells: a sorted CD56 or NKG2C T cell subset, CD4+ or CD8+ T cells, or bulk PBMC T cells (not recorded which). The receptor source for this set is a man aged 18 to 30 in good health.

The V gene is TRBV5-1, the J gene TRBJ2-2; TCRdb lists TRBD2, though no DNA is available to test this call. Germline CDR1 is SGHRS and CDR2 is YFSETQ. This CDR3 contains 16 residues. CDR3 amino acids: CASSPGLADFPGELFF.

J is TRBJ2-2 and V is TRBV6-2 or TRBV6-3; TCRdb selects TRBD2, and the lack of DNA leaves this call unchecked. Germline assignment: CDR1 MNHEY and CDR2 SVGEGT. The CDR3 length is 16 residues. This CDR3 reads CASSYGPDGNTGELFF.

The gene calls are TRBV12-3 or TRBV12-4 and TRBJ2-1; without DNA, the TCRdb call of TRBD1 cannot be checked. CDR3 length equals 17 residues. The CDR3 loop is CASSLESGGDSYNEQFF.

The gene calls are TRBV9 and TRBJ1-2; the D gene TCRdb calls, TRBD1, cannot be checked with no DNA. This CDR3 region has 14 residues. The germline V gene has CDR1 SGDLS and CDR2 YYNGEE. This CDR3 is CASSVGTGGFGYTF.

The V gene is TRBV28, the J gene TRBJ2-5; TCRdb picks TRBD2, but there is no DNA to check that call. The CDR3 loop spans 17 amino acids. Germline CDR1 is MDHEN and CDR2 is SYDVKM. The CDR3 protein is CASSSHSGRGTIETQYF. Drawing the rest from reference TRBV28 and TRBJ2-5, the complete variable domain is DVKVTQSSRYLVKRTGEKVFLECVQDMDHENMFWYRQDPGLGLRLIYFSYDVKMKEKGDIPEGYSVSREKKERFSLILESASTNQTSMYLCASSSHSGRGTIETQYFGPGTRLLVL.

The chain recombines TRBV9 with TRBJ2-5. The CDR3 contains 15 residues. The germline CDR1 and CDR2 sequences are SGDLS and YYNGEE. This CDR3 is CASSVAIGFSETQYF.

This sequence joins TRBV12-3 or TRBV12-4 and TRBJ1-3. The CDR3 contains 16 residues. CDR3 region: CASSLRLRSRGNTIYF.

This chain links TRBV20-1 with TRBJ2-2; TCRdb names TRBD2, which stays unverified in the absence of DNA. Germline loops: CDR1 DFQATT, CDR2 SNEGSKA (reference sequence). The CDR3 consists of 14 residues. The CDR3 region is CSAPGRAGGGELFF.

The chain is built from TRBV7-9 and TRBJ2-5; there is no DNA to check the TCRdb D call of TRBD1. From germline, CDR1 is SEHNR and CDR2 FQNEAQ (reference sequence). The CDR3 length is 15 residues. CDR3 protein: CASSPPGAIQETQYF.

This sequence joins TRBV20-1 and TRBJ2-1; absent DNA, TCRdb's TRBD2 call cannot be checked. The CDR3 has 15 amino acids. CDR1 and CDR2 (germline): DFQATT, SNEGSKA (reference sequence). The CDR3 loop is CSARDPLGLGDEQFF.

The chain employs TRBV20-1 and TRBJ1-2; lacking DNA, the TRBD1 call made by TCRdb goes unchecked. Germline CDR1 DFQATT, CDR2 SNEGSKA (reference sequence). The CDR3 is 12 amino acids. The chain's CDR3 is CSARGDRGGYTF.

The CDR3 sequence: CASSSGQALNTEAFF. The chain couples TRBV5-1 to TRBJ1-1; TCRdb lists TRBD1, though no DNA is available to test this call. Germline lookup yields CDR1 SGHRS and CDR2 YFSETQ. This CDR3 region has 15 residues.

This chain links TRBV20-1 with TRBJ2-2. The CDR3 is 15 amino acids. The germline gives CDR1 DFQATT, CDR2 SNEGSKA (reference sequence). CDR3: CSASDYFKNTGELFF.

This sequence joins TRBV13 and TRBJ2-2. Germline CDR1 PRHDT, CDR2 FYEKMQ (reference sequence). The CDR3 length is 12 residues. This CDR3 is CASRGDTGELFF.

The genes are TRBV29-1 and TRBJ2-3. This CDR3 comprises 14 residues. Germline V CDR1 and CDR2: SQVTM, ANQGSEA. CDR3 region: CSVETRPTTDTQYF.

The chain is built from TRBV7-6 and TRBJ2-1; TCRdb outputs TRBD2, but without DNA this stays unchecked. CDR1 and CDR2 (germline): SGHVS, FNYEAQ. CDR3 size: 16 residues. The CDR3 sequence is CASSLTSSPAPNEQFF.

This chain uses TRBV20-1 with TRBJ2-1; TCRdb gives TRBD2 as the D gene, but with no DNA this cannot be confirmed. Germline CDR1 and CDR2: DFQATT and SNEGSKA (reference sequence). The CDR3 covers 15 residues. The CDR3 sequence is CSASHPGLVYNEQFF.

V usage is TRBV9 and J usage is TRBJ2-6; the TCRdb call, TRBD1, lacks DNA for checking. The CDR3 consists of 15 residues. Germline CDR1 reads SGDLS; CDR2 reads YYNGEE. Here the CDR3 reads CASSEQGVGANVLTF. Combining the CDR3 with reference TRBV9 and TRBJ2-6 gives the whole variable domain DSGVTQTPKHLITATGQRVTLRCSPRSGDLSVYWYQQSLDQGLQFLIQYYNGEERAKGNILERFSAQQFPDLHSELNLSSLELGDSALYFCASSEQGVGANVLTFGAGSRLTVL.

V is TRBV5-5 and J is TRBJ2-3; there is no DNA to check the TCRdb D call of TRBD2. Germline V gene sequence: CDR1 SGHKS, CDR2 YYEKEE (reference sequence). This CDR3 region has 18 residues. The CDR3: CASSLGLAGASFTDTQYF.

The chain couples TRBV5-1 to TRBJ2-5; the D gene TCRdb calls, TRBD2, cannot be checked with no DNA. The CDR3 length is 15 residues. Germline V gene data show CDR1 as SGHRS and CDR2 as YFSETQ. The chain's CDR3 is CASSLASGVIETQYF.

The chain couples TRBV5-5 to TRBJ2-7. CDR3 length: 12 amino acids. Germline V lookup: CDR1 SGHKS, CDR2 YYEKEE (reference sequence). CDR3 residues: CASSWGHAEQYF.

The chain has TRBV5-1 and TRBJ2-5; TCRdb selects TRBD2, and the lack of DNA leaves this call unchecked. The CDR3 spans 15 residues. Germline lookup yields CDR1 SGHRS and CDR2 YFSETQ. CDR3 protein: CASRLDGGGQETQYF.